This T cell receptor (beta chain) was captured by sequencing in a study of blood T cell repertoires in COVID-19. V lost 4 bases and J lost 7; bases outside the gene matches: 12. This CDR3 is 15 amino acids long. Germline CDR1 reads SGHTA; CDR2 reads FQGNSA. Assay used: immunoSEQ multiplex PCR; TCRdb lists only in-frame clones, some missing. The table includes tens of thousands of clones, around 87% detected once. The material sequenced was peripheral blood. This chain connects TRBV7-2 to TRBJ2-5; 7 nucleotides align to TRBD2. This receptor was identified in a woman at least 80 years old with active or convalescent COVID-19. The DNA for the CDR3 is TGTGCCAGCAGCTCCCCGACTAGCCGGGCGGGGACCCAGTACTTC. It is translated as CASSSPTSRAGTQYF.